This TCR beta chain emerged from a study of cytomegalovirus exposure and HLA in healthy donors. General study results and limits: The study had only CMV serostatus as immune exposure information. Overall, around 160 TCR beta chains were annotated as cytomegalovirus-associated.

The CDR3 extends over 15 amino acids. Germline V CDR1 and CDR2: LNHDA, SQIVND (reference sequence). Losses at the gene ends were 4 bases for V and 0 bases for J; bases not matched to a gene: 5. PCR used 60 Vbeta primers and 13 Jbeta primers. The repertoire was sequenced with immunoSEQ multiplex PCR; TCRdb's copy has only in-frame clones and lacks some. The sample yields roughly 120,000 clones, roughly 70% seen once. At sampling all donors were nominally healthy, likely with unrecorded immune exposures. On this clone: Its antigen is unidentified.

Specimen: PBMCs. This sequence originates from a woman under 30 in good health and CMV-seronegative. V is TRBV19 and J is TRBJ1-1; 7 nucleotides match TRBD1. CDR3 loop: CASSSLGQMNTEAFF. DNA for the CDR3: TGTGCCAGTAGTAGCCTGGGACAGATGAACACTGAAGCTTTCTTT.